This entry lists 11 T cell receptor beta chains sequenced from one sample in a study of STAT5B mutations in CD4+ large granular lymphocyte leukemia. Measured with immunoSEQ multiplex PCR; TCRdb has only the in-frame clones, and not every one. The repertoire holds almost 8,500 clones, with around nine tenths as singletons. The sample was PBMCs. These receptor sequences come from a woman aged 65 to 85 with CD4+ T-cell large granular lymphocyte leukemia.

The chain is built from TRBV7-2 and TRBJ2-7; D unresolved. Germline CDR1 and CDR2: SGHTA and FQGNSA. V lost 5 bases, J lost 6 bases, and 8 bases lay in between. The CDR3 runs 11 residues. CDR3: CASSPRSEQYF. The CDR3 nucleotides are TGTGCCAGCAGCCCCCGGAGCGAGCAGTACTTC.

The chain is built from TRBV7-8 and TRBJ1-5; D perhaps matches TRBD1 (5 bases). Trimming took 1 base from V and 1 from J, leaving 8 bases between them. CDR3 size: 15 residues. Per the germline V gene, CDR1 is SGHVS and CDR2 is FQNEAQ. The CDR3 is CASSLDGGSNQPQHF. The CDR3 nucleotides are TGTGCCAGCAGCTTAGACGGGGGGAGCAATCAGCCCCAGCATTTT. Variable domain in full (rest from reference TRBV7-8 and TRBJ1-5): GAGVSQSPRYKVAKRGQDVALRCDPISGHVSLFWYQQALGQGPEFLTYFQNEAQLDKSGLPSDRFFAERPEGSVSTLKIQRTQQEDSAVYLCASSLDGGSNQPQHFGDGTRLSIL.

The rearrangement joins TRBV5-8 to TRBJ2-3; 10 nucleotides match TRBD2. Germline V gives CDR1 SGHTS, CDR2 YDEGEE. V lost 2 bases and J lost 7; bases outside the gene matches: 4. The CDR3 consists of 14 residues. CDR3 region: CASSFTGLAYTQYF. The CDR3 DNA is TGTGCCAGCAGCTTTACGGGACTAGCGTATACGCAGTATTTT.

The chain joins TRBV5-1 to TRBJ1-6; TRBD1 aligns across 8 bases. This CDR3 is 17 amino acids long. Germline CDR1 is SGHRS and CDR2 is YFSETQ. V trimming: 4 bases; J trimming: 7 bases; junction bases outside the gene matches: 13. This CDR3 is CASSPGEATGGNSPLHF. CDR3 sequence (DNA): TGCGCCAGCAGCCCGGGGGAGGCAACAGGGGGGAATTCACCCCTCCACTTT.

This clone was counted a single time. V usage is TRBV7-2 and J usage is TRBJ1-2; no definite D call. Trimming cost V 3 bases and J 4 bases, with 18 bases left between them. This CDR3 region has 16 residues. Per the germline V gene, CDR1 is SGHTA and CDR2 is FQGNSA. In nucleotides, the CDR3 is TGTGCCAGCAGCTTTTTTGCACTTTCAGCCGGCTATGGCTACACCTTC. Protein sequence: CASSFFALSAGYGYTF.

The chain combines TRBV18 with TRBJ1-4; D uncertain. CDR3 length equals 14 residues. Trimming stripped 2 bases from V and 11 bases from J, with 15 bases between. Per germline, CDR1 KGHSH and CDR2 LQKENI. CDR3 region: CASSPIHTAEKLFF. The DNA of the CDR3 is TGTGCCAGCTCACCAATACACACCGCTGAGAAACTGTTTTTT. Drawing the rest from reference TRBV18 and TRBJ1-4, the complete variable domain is NAGVMQNPRHLVRRRGQEARLRCSPMKGHSHVYWYRQLPEEGLKFMVYLQKENIIDESGMPKERFSAEFPKEGPSILRIQQVVRGDSAAYFCASSPIHTAEKLFFGSGTQLSVL.

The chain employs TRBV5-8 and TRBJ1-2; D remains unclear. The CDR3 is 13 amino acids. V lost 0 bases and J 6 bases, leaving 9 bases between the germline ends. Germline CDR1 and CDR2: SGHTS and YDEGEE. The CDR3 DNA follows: TGTGCCAGCAGCTTGGCTGGGATAAATGGCTACACCTTC. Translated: CASSLAGINGYTF.

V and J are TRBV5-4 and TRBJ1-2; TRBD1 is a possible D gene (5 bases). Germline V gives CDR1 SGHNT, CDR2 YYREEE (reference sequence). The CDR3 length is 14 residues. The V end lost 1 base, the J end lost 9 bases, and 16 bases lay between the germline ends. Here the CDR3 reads CASSLRGPSMSYTF. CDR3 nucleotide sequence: TGTGCCAGCAGCTTGAGGGGCCCCTCTATGAGCTACACCTTC.

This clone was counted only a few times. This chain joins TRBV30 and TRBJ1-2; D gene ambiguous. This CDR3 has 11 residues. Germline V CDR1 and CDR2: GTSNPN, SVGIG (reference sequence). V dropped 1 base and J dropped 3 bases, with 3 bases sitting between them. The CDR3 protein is CAWSEDYGYTF. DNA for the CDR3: TGTGCCTGGAGTGAGGACTATGGCTACACCTTC.

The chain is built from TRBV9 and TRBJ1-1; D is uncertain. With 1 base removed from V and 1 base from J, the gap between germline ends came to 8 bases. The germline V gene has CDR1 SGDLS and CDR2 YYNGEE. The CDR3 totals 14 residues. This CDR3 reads CASSVSPTNTEAFF. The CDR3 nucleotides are TGTGCCAGCAGCGTATCCCCTACGAACACTGAAGCTTTCTTT.

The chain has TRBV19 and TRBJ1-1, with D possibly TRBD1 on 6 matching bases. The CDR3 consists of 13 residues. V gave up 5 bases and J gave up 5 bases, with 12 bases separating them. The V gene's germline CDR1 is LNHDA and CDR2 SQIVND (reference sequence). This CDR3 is CASSSRDKTEAFF. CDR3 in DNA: TGTGCCAGTAGTTCCCGGGACAAAACTGAAGCTTTCTTT.